The 5 T cell receptor beta chains presented below share a single source sample, sequenced in a study of T cells in localized non-small cell lung cancer. Libraries were prepared by immunoSEQ multiplex PCR; TCRdb keeps only in-frame clonotypes and omits some of them. In the table there are some 51,000 clones, 86% of which are singletons. Sequenced material: peripheral blood, taken before any cancer treatment. The receptors derive from a woman aged 35 to 70 with stage I lung adenocarcinoma.

V gene TRBV19 combines with J gene TRBJ1-1; D might be TRBD1 (5 bases). The ends were cut back, 4 bases at V and 1 base at J, with 13 bases in the middle. The CDR3 extends over 15 amino acids. The V gene's germline CDR1 is LNHDA and CDR2 SQIVND (reference sequence). Here the CDR3 DNA reads TGTGCCAGTAGTAGGAGGGGCAGGAGGAACACTGAAGCTTTCTTT. Protein product: CASSRRGRRNTEAFF.

The chain links TRBV6-5 to TRBJ1-2, with 8 bases aligning to TRBD1. The J segment lost 4 bases and the V segment lost 10 bases, leaving 2 bases of the junction unmatched. From germline, CDR1 is MNHEY and CDR2 SVGAGI. The CDR3 totals 11 residues. The CDR3 sequence is CAIGQGYGYTF. CDR3 coding DNA: TGTGCCATTGGACAGGGCTATGGCTACACCTTC.

The chain has TRBV6-1 and TRBJ2-7, with D perhaps matching TRBD1 (5 bases). The V and J ends lost 1 base and 3 bases respectively, with 7 bases between them. The CDR3 totals 13 residues. Germline-derived CDR1 and CDR2 are MNHNS and SASEGT. The CDR3 DNA sequence: TGTGCCAGCAGTGAAGAAAGGGGCTACGAGCAGTACTTC. Amino acid sequence: CASSEERGYEQYF.

The chain uses TRBV5-1 and TRBJ2-3, with TRBD2 identical over 13 bases. Trimming cost V 0 bases and J 0 bases; bases outside gene matches: 16. Germline lookup yields CDR1 SGHRS and CDR2 YFSETQ. The CDR3 consists of 22 residues. CDR3 nucleotide sequence: TGCGCCAGCAGCTTGGATGAGTGGACTAGCGGGGGCCGGATAACTAGCACAGATACGCAGTATTTT. Its translation: CASSLDEWTSGGRITSTDTQYF.

The chain employs TRBV10-3 and TRBJ1-1, with TRBD1 matching 8 bases. There are 14 residues in the CDR3. J lost 1 base, V lost 6 bases, and 4 bases had no gene match. Germline values: CDR1 ENHRY, CDR2 SYGVKD. The CDR3 region has the DNA TGTGCCATCAGCGGAGGACAGGGGAACACTGAAGCTTTCTTT. It encodes CAISGGQGNTEAFF.